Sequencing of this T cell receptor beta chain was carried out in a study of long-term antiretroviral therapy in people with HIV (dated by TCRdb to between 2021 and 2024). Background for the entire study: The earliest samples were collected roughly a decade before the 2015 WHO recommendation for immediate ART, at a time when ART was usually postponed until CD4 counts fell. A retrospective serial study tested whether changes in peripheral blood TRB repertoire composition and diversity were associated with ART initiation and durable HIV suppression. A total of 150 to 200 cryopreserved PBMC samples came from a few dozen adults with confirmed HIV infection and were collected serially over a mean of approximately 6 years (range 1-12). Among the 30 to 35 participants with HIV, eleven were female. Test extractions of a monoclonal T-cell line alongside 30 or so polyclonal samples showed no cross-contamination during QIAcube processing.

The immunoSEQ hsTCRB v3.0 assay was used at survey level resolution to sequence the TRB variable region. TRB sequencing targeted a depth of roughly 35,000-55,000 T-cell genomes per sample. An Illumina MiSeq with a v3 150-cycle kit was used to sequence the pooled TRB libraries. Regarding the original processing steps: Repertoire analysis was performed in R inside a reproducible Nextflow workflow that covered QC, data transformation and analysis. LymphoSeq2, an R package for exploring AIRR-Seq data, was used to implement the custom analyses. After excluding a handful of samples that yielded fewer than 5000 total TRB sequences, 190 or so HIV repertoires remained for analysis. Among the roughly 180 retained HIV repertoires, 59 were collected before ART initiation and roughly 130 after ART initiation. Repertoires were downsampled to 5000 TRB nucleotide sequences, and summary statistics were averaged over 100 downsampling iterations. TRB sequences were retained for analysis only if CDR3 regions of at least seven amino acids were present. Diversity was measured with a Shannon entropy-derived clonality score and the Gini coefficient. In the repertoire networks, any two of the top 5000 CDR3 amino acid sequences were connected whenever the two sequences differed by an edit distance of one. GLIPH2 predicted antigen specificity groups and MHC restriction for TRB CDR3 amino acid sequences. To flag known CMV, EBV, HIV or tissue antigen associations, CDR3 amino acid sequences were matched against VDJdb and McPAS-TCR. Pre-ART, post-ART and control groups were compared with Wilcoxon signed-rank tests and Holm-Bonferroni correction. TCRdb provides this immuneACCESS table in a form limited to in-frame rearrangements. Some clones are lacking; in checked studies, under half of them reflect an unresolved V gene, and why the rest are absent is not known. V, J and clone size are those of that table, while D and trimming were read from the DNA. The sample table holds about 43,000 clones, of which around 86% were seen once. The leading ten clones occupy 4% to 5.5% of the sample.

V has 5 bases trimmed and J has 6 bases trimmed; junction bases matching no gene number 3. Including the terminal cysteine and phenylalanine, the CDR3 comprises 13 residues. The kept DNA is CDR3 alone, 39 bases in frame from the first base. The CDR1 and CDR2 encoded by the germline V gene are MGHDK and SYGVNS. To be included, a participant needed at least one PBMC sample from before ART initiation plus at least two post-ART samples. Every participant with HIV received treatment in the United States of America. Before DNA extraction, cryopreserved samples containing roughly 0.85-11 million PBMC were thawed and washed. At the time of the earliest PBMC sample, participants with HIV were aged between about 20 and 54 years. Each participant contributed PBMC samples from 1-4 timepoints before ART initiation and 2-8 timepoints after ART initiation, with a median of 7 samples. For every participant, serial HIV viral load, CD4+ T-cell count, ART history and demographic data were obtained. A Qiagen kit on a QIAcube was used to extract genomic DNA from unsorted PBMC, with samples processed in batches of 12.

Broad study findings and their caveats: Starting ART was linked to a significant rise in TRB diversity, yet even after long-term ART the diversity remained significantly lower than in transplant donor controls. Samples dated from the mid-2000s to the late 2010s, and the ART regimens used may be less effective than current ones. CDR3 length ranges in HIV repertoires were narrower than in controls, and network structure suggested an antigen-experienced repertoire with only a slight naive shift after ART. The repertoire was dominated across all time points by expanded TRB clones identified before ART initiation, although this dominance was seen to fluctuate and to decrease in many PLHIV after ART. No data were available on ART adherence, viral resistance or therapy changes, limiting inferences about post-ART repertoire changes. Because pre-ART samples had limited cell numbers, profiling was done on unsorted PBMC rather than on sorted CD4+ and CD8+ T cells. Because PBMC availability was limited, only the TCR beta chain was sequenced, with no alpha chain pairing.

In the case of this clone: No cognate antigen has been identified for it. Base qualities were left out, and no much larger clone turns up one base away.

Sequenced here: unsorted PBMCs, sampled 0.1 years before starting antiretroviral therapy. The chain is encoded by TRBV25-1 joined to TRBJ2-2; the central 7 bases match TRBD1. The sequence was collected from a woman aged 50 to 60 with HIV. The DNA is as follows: TGTGCCAGCAGTCCGCAGGGGGCCGGGGAGCTGTTTTTT. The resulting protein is CASSPQGAGELFF.